A single sample is the source of the 20 T cell receptor beta chains below, sequenced in a study of T cell responses to AZD1222 COVID-19 vaccine. TCRdb keeps only in-frame clones here, not all; method: immunoSEQ multiplex PCR. This sample has roughly 150,000 clones, with roughly nine tenths found just once. Sequenced material: peripheral blood, taken 28 days after the second AZD1222 dose. The receptor source for this set is an adult who received the AZD1222 COVID-19 vaccine.

This chain joins TRBV4-1 and TRBJ1-2, with D perhaps matching TRBD1 (5 bases). The CDR3 extends over 17 amino acids. Trimming removed 0 bases from V and 2 bases from J, with 16 bases in between. The germline gives CDR1 MGHRA, CDR2 YSYEKL. The CDR3 coding sequence is TGCGCCAGCAGCCAAGAAGGGCTGGGACGGAAAAACTATGGCTACACCTTC. Protein sequence: CASSQEGLGRKNYGYTF.

Turning to this clone: A read error may account for a junction end that differs from germline. V is TRBV19 and J is TRBJ2-7, with TRBD1 identical over 7 bases. In germline, CDR1 is LNHDA, CDR2 SQIVND (reference sequence). The CDR3 totals 11 residues. This CDR3 is CASSAGTVPFF. DNA for the CDR3: TGTGCCAGTAGCGCTGGGACAGTCCCCTTCTTC.

The J gene is TRBJ2-2, the V gene TRBV19; 7 nucleotides line up with TRBD1. The germline gives CDR1 LNHDA, CDR2 SQIVND (reference sequence). The V and J ends lost 3 bases and 9 bases, in that order; junction bases with no gene match: 13. The CDR3 is made up of 16 amino acids. CDR3 sequence: CASSMGTGVSRRELFF. The CDR3 DNA reads as TGTGCCAGTAGTATGGGAACAGGGGTGAGTCGGAGGGAGCTGTTTTTT.

J is TRBJ1-5 and V is TRBV7-9; 7 nucleotides agree with TRBD1. V shed 5 bases, J shed 2 bases, and the junction held 3 bases outside the gene matches. The CDR3 spans 14 residues. Germline values: CDR1 SEHNR, CDR2 FQNEAQ (reference sequence). The CDR3 sequence is CASSPTGGNQPQHF. The CDR3 nucleotides read TGTGCCAGCAGCCCTACAGGGGGCAATCAGCCCCAGCATTTT. The full variable domain, rest sourced from reference TRBV7-9 and TRBJ1-5, is DTGVSQNPRHKITKRGQNVTFRCDPISEHNRLYWYRQTLGQGPEFLTYFQNEAQLEKSRLLSDRFSAERPKGSFSTLEIQRTEQGDSAMYLCASSPTGGNQPQHFGDGTRLSIL.

In its sample, this clone was seen once. J is TRBJ1-2 and V is TRBV2; 9 nucleotides match TRBD1. This CDR3 spans 13 amino acids. V was clipped by 7 bases and J by 2 bases; unmatched bases: 2. Germline CDR1 SNHLY, CDR2 FYNNEI. CDR3 protein: CASNDRGNYGYTF. In DNA, the CDR3 is TGTGCCAGCAACGACAGGGGGAACTATGGCTACACCTTC.

The chain combines TRBV24-1 with TRBJ2-5; D gene unclear. The CDR3 runs to 13 residues. CDR1 KGHDR and CDR2 SFDVKD come from the germline V gene. Between the trimmed V and J ends, which lost 4 bases and 4 bases, there was a span of 9 bases. The CDR3 loop reads CATSEPHGETQYF. In DNA, the CDR3 is TGTGCCACCAGTGAGCCCCACGGAGAGACCCAGTACTTC.

The chain couples TRBV5-1 to TRBJ2-5; 13 nucleotides line up with TRBD2. The CDR3 runs 15 residues. V was clipped by 5 bases and J by 5 bases; unmatched bases: 6. The germline gives CDR1 SGHRS, CDR2 YFSETQ. In DNA form, the CDR3 reads TGCGCCAGCAGTACTAGCGGGAGGGCCGGGGAGACCCAGTACTTC. It is translated as CASSTSGRAGETQYF.

The chain uses TRBV6-6 and TRBJ1-1; 7 bases agree with TRBD1. CDR1 is MNHNY and CDR2 is SVGAGI in the germline V gene (reference sequence). The CDR3 consists of 14 residues. With 10 bases clipped from V and 5 bases from J, the junction kept 13 bases outside the gene matches. CDR3 in amino acids: CATTLGGKGTEAFF. The CDR3 nucleotides are TGTGCCACCACCCTAGGGGGCAAAGGGACTGAAGCTTTCTTT.

As for this clone: The same CDR3 can be traced to other DNA sequences in this sample. The rearrangement links TRBV7-2 to TRBJ1-3; D is unclear. The V gene's germline CDR1 is SGHTA and CDR2 FQGNSA. CDR3 length: 12 amino acids. Trimming took off 6 bases at V and 4 bases at J, with 7 bases between the two ends. The CDR3 spells CASSLAGNTIYF. CDR3 DNA sequence: TGTGCCAGCAGTCTGGCCGGAAACACCATATATTTT.

This clone showed up just once. The V gene is TRBV27, the J gene TRBJ1-5; D might be TRBD1 (5 bases). This CDR3 comprises 14 residues. Per germline, CDR1 MNHEY and CDR2 SMNVEV (reference sequence). V lost 3 bases and J lost 6, with 12 bases in between. The CDR3 region is CASSLAGGSQPQHF. CDR3 nucleotides: TGTGCCAGCAGTTTGGCTGGGGGGTCTCAGCCCCAGCATTTT.

The chain joins TRBV5-4 to TRBJ1-2; maybe TRBD1 (5 bases). Trimming removed 2 bases at V and 4 bases at J, with 9 bases between. Germline CDR1 SGHNT, CDR2 YYREEE (reference sequence). This CDR3 has 13 residues. CDR3: CASSFRDGYGYTF. In DNA, the CDR3 is TGTGCCAGCAGCTTCAGGGACGGCTATGGCTACACCTTC.

This clone has just one count. The chain joins TRBV5-4 to TRBJ1-2; D gene ambiguous. Trimming shortened V by 0 bases and J by 5 bases, and 8 bases separated the two germline ends. CDR1 is SGHNT and CDR2 is YYREEE in the germline V gene (reference sequence). There are 13 residues in the CDR3. The CDR3 spells CASSLEQEYGYTF. CDR3 nucleotides: TGTGCCAGCAGCTTGGAGCAGGAGTATGGCTACACCTTC.

V usage is TRBV10-1 and J usage is TRBJ1-1; possibly TRBD1 for D (5 bases). V was pared by 0 bases and J by 0 bases, with 11 bases between. This CDR3 spans 16 amino acids. Looked up from germline, CDR1 is WNHNN and CDR2 is SYGVQD (reference sequence). CDR3 protein: CASSESTGLMNTEAFF. The DNA for the CDR3 is TGCGCCAGCAGTGAGTCGACGGGGCTCATGAACACTGAAGCTTTCTTT.

V is TRBV6-5 and J is TRBJ2-6, with D possibly being TRBD1 (5 bases). CDR3 length equals 15 residues. The germline gives CDR1 MNHEY, CDR2 SVGAGI. The V end lost 4 bases, the J end lost 2 bases, and 9 bases lay between the germline ends. CDR3: CASSSGLTGANVLTF. CDR3 nucleotide sequence: TGTGCCAGCAGTTCAGGGTTAACTGGGGCCAACGTCCTGACTTTC.

The chain couples TRBV28 to TRBJ1-1; 8 bases align to TRBD1. The junction had 7 bases not matched to a gene; V was cut back by 3 bases and J by 1 base. This CDR3 region has 16 residues. Germline V lookup: CDR1 MDHEN, CDR2 SYDVKM. CDR3 in DNA: TGTGCCAGCAGTTTCTTTCGGACAGGGTCGAACACTGAAGCTTTCTTT. This codes for CASSFFRTGSNTEAFF.

The chain links TRBV10-3 to TRBJ1-3; D unresolved. The CDR3 covers 15 residues. V was shortened by 3 bases and J by 2 bases, with 11 bases between the two germline ends. Germline CDR1 is ENHRY and CDR2 is SYGVKD. DNA of the CDR3: TGTGCCATCAGTGAAGAGGTTAGGGCTGGAAACACCATATATTTT. Translated, it gives CAISEEVRAGNTIYF.

V and J are TRBV7-9 and TRBJ2-6; D is unclear. The CDR3 has 17 residues. Trimming took 8 bases from V and 0 from J, leaving 17 bases between them. Germline V gene data show CDR1 as SEHNR and CDR2 as FQNEAQ (reference sequence). CDR3 residues: CASVQYRWASGANVLTF. CDR3 in DNA: TGTGCCAGCGTACAGTACCGGTGGGCCTCTGGGGCCAACGTCCTGACTTTC.

The V call is TRBV3-1 (or the pseudogene TRBV3-2), the J call TRBJ1-1; D may be TRBD1 (6 bases). Trimming stripped 4 bases from V and 4 bases from J, with 10 bases between. Germline assignment: CDR1 LGHDT and CDR2 YNNKEL (reference sequence). This CDR3 region has 13 residues. CDR3 region: CASSPGVGTEAFF. CDR3 in DNA: TGTGCCAGCAGCCCAGGGGTGGGCACTGAAGCTTTCTTT.

This clone was picked up one time. The V gene is TRBV7-8, the J gene TRBJ1-1; tentative D call: TRBD1 (6 bases). The germline V gene has CDR1 SGHVS and CDR2 FQNEAQ. V lost 2 bases and J 4 bases, leaving 14 bases between the germline ends. This CDR3 has 15 residues. The CDR3 DNA follows: TGTGCCAGCAGCTTATCGTTGGGAGGGGGCACTGAAGCTTTCTTT. Protein product: CASSLSLGGGTEAFF.

In its sample, this clone was seen once. An end of the junction does not agree with germline; a read error may underlie this. The chain combines TRBV6-5 with TRBJ1-5, with 7 bases aligning to TRBD1. The CDR3 consists of 13 residues. Germline CDR1 MNHEY, CDR2 SVGAGI. This CDR3 reads CAGRGERDQPQHF. CDR3 in DNA: TGTGCCGGCAGGGGGGAACGGGATCAGCCCCAGCATTTT.